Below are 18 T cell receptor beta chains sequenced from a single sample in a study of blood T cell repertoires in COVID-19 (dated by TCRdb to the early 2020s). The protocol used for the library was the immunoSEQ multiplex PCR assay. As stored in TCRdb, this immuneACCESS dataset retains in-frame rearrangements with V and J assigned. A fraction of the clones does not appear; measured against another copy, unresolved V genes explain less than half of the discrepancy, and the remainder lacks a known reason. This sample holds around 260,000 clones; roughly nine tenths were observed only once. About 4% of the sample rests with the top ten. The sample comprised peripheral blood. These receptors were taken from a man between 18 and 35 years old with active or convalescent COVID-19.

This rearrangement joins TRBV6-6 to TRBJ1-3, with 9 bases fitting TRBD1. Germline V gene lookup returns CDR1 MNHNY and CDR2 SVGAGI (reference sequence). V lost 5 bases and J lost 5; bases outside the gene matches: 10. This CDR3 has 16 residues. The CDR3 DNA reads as TGTGCCAGCAGTGCCCCGGGACAGGGACTGAGAAACACCATATATTTT. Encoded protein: CASSAPGQGLRNTIYF.

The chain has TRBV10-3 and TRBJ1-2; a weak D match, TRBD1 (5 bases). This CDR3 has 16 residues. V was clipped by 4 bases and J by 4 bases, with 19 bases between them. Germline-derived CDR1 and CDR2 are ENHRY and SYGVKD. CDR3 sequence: CAISGGGARRGYGYTF. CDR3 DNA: TGTGCCATCAGTGGAGGCGGGGCGCGACGAGGCTATGGCTACACCTTC.

The CDR3 nucleotides read TGTGCCAGCAGAGAGCAGGGGGCTGAAGCTTTCTTT. Residues: CASREQGAEAFF. This chain connects TRBV2 to TRBJ1-1; the match to TRBD1 covers 7 bases. CDR3 size: 12 residues. The V gene's germline CDR1 is SNHLY and CDR2 FYNNEI. The V and J ends lost 6 bases and 6 bases, in that order; junction bases with no gene match: 4. Variable domain in full (rest from reference TRBV2 and TRBJ1-1): EPEVTQTPSHQVTQMGQEVILRCVPISNHLYFYWYRQILGQKVEFLVSFYNNEISEKSEIFDDQFSVERPDGSNFTLKIRSTKLEDSAMYFCASREQGAEAFFGQGTRLTVV.

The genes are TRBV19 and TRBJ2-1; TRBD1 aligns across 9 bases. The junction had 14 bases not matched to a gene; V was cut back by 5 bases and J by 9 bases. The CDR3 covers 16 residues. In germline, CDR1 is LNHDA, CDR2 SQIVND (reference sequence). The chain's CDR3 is CASSADRGMGFSEQFF. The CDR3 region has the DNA TGTGCCAGTAGTGCCGACAGGGGGATGGGATTTAGTGAGCAGTTCTTC.

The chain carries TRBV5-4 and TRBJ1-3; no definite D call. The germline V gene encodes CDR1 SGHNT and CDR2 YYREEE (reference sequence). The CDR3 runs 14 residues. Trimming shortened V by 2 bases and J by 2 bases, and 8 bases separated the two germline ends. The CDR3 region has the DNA TGTGCCAGCAGCTTTGGCAGTACTGGAAACACCATATATTTT. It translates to CASSFGSTGNTIYF.

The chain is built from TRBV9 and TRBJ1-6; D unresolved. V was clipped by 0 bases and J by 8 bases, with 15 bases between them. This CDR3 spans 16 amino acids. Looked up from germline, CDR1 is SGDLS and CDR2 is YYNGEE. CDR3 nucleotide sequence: TGTGCCAGCAGCGTAGATTTAGCTTCGAATGATTCACCCCTCCACTTT. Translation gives CASSVDLASNDSPLHF.

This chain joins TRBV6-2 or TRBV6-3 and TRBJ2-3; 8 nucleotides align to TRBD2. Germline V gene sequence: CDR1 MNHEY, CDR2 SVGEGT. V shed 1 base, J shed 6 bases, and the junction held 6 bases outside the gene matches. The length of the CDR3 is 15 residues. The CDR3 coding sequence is TGTGCCAGCAGTTACTGGCTAGCGGGCCAGGATACGCAGTATTTT. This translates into CASSYWLAGQDTQYF.

CDR3 DNA sequence: TGTGCCAGCAGCTTAGCGACAGGGGTGGGGGACAATCAGCCCCAGCATTTT. It codes for CASSLATGVGDNQPQHF. The rearrangement uses TRBV7-9 and TRBJ1-5; TRBD1 aligns across 8 bases. Germline V gives CDR1 SEHNR, CDR2 FQNEAQ (reference sequence). J lost 3 bases, V lost 0 bases, and 7 bases had no gene match. The CDR3 is made up of 17 amino acids. The whole variable domain, remainder taken from reference TRBV7-9 and TRBJ1-5, is DTGVSQNPRHKITKRGQNVTFRCDPISEHNRLYWYRQTLGQGPEFLTYFQNEAQLEKSRLLSDRFSAERPKGSFSTLEIQRTEQGDSAMYLCASSLATGVGDNQPQHFGDGTRLSIL.

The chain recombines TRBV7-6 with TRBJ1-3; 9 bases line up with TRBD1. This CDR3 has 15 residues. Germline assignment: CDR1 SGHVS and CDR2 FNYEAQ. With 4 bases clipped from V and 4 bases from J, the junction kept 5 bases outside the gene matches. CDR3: CASSSPDRGGNTIYF. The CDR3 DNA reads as TGTGCCAGCAGCTCGCCCGACAGGGGGGGAAACACCATATATTTT.

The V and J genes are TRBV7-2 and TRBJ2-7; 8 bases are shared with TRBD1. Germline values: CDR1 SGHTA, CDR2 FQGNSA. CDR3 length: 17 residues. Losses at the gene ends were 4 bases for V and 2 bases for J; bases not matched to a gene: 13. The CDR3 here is CASSSWGSGQGTYEQYF. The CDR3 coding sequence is TGTGCCAGCAGCTCTTGGGGGTCAGGACAGGGAACCTACGAGCAGTACTTC.

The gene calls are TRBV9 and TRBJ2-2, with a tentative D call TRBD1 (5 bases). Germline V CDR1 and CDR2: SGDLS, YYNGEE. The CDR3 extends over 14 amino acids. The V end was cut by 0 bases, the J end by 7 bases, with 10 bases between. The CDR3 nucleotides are TGTGCCAGCAGCGTAGGAAGGGGTGGCGGGGAGCTGTTTTTT. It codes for CASSVGRGGGELFF.

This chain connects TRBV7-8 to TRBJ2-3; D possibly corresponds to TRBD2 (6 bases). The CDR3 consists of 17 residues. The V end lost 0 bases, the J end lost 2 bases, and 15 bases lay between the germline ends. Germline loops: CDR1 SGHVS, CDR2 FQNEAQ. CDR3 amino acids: CASSLARWGVDTDTQYF. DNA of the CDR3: TGTGCCAGCAGCTTAGCAAGGTGGGGGGTGGACACAGATACGCAGTATTTT.

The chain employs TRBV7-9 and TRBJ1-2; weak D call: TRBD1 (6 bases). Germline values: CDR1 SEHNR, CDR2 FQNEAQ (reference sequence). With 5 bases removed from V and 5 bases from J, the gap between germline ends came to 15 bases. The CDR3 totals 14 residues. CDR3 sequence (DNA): TGTGCCAGCAGCGATACAGGGCCGGGGTATGGCTACACCTTC. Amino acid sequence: CASSDTGPGYGYTF.

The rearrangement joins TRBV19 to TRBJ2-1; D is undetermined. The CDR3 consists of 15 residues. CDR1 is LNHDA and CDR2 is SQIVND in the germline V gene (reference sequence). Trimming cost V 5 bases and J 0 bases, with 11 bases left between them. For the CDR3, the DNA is TGTGCCAGTAGTGCTTACTATATCTCCTACAATGAGCAGTTCTTC. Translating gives CASSAYYISYNEQFF.

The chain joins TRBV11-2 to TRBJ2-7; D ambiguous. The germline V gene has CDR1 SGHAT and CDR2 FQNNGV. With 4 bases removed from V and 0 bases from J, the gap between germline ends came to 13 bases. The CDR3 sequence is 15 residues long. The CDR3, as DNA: TGTGCCAGCAGCTCTCCGCGACAAAGCTCCTACGAGCAGTACTTC. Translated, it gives CASSSPRQSSYEQYF.

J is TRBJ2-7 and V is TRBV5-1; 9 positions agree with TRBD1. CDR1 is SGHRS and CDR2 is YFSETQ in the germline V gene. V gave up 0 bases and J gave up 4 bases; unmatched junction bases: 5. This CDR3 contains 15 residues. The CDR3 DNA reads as TGCGCCAGCAGCTTGGCCGAGGGACAGGGTTACGAGCAGTACTTC. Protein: CASSLAEGQGYEQYF.

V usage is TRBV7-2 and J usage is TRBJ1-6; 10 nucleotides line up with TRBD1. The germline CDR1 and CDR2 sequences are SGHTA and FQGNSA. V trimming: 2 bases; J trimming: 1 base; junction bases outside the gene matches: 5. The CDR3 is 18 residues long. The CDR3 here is CASSLTGTGDSYNSPLHF. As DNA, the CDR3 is TGTGCCAGCAGCTTAACCGGGACAGGGGATTCCTATAATTCACCCCTCCACTTT.

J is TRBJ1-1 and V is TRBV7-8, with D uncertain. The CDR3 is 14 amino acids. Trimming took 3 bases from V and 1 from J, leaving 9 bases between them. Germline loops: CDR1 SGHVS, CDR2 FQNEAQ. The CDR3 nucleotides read TGTGCCAGCAGCTTGCTCCGGGAGAACACTGAAGCTTTCTTT. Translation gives CASSLLRENTEAFF.